This TCR beta chain was documented in a study of cytomegalovirus exposure and HLA in healthy donors. Study in general: The study's early data release held 80 million to 95 million unique TCRs from HLA-typed donors.

Note on this clone: Its antigen is still unknown.

Primers for the PCR totalled 60 Vbeta and 13 Jbeta. Sequenced by immunoSEQ multiplex PCR; TCRdb stores in-frame clones only, minus some. Of about 240,000 clones in the sample, 80% to 85% were seen once. Findings and limits, study-wide: Most TCR sequences were rare, but some public TCRs occurred in many donors. A later analysis reportedly identified an Asian-associated ancestry cluster as carrying fewer N-insertions than the approximately 640-donor mean.

The CDR3 is made up of 15 amino acids. The J segment lost 3 bases and the V segment lost 3 bases, leaving 4 bases of the junction unmatched. Germline V CDR1 and CDR2: SGHTA, FQGNSA. The sequence was collected from an older woman in good health and CMV-seropositive. The sequencing sample was made of PBMCs. The chain joins TRBV7-2 to TRBJ1-4; TRBD1 matches 7 bases. CDR3 sequence: CASSFETGSNEKLFF. For the CDR3, the DNA is TGTGCCAGCAGCTTCGAGACAGGGTCTAATGAAAAACTGTTTTTT.